Listed below are T cell receptor beta chains from one sample, sequenced in a study of blood T cell repertoires in COVID-19. Clones were read by immunoSEQ multiplex PCR, and TCRdb kept only the in-frame ones, dropping some. Here the sample spans roughly 100,000 clones, more than 90% being singletons. Sequenced: peripheral blood. These receptors all stem from a young man with acute or convalescent COVID-19. Both conserved end residues are part of each CDR3. The order of the fields is D gene, J gene, clone size, V gene, CDR3 DNA, CDR3 protein. D genes are given only for firm matches. Clone size is shown for a subset of rows, as once, few, many or a class of expanded clone.

TRBD2 | TRBJ2-1 | - | TRBV7-9 | TGTGCCAGCAGTAGCGGGAGGGCCTTAAATGAGCAGTTCTTC | CASSSGRALNEQFF
TRBD1 | TRBJ1-3 | - | TRBV30 | TGTGCCTGGGCTTGGGCAGGGGGCACCTCTGGAAACACCATATATTTT | CAWAWAGGTSGNTIYF
- | TRBJ1-1 | - | TRBV7-2 | TGTGCCAGCAGCCCGAACCGGGGTATCACTGAAGCTTTCTTT | CASSPNRGITEAFF
TRBD1 | TRBJ1-1 | once | TRBV18 | TGTGCCAGCTCACCACATGTGGGACAGACGAACACTGAAGCTTTCTTT | CASSPHVGQTNTEAFF
TRBD1 | TRBJ1-2 | - | TRBV6-5 | TGTGCCAGCAGCGGACAGGGGGTGGACGGCTACACCTTC | CASSGQGVDGYTF
- | TRBJ1-1 | - | TRBV7-2 | TGTGCCAGCAGCCAAGGGGGAGCATCGAACACTGAAGCTTTCTTT | CASSQGGASNTEAFF
TRBD1 | TRBJ1-1 | - | TRBV27 | TGTGCCAGCTCAAATGGACAGGGACTGATGAACACTGAAGCTTTCTTT | CASSNGQGLMNTEAFF
- | TRBJ1-5 | once | TRBV5-8 | TGTGCCAGCAGCTTGTCGGGGAATAGCAATCAGCCCCAGCATTTT | CASSLSGNSNQPQHF
- | TRBJ2-1 | - | TRBV6-1 | TGTGCCAGCAGTGAAGTCGGCCACACCAGGTACAATGAGCAGTTCTTC | CASSEVGHTRYNEQFF
- | TRBJ1-2 | - | TRBV7-9 | TGTGCCAGCAGCTTAGGGTACGGGGGTCATGGCTACACCTTC | CASSLGYGGHGYTF
- | TRBJ1-2 | - | TRBV19 | TGTGCCAGTAGTATGTCGGGGAACTATGGCTACACCTTC | CASSMSGNYGYTF
- | TRBJ1-1 | - | TRBV5-1 | TGCGCCAGCAGCTTGGTTCAGGGGTCCACTGAAGCTTTCTTT | CASSLVQGSTEAFF
TRBD1 | TRBJ1-2 | - | TRBV6-5 | TGTGCCAGCAGTTACAGGACAGGGGGCGCGAACTATGGCTACACCTTC | CASSYRTGGANYGYTF
TRBD2 | TRBJ2-3 | - | TRBV4-1 | TGCGCCAGCAGCCAAGACTGGGGCGGGAGTAGAGGAGAGGGTACGCAGTATTTT | CASSQDWGGSRGEGTQYF
TRBD2 | TRBJ2-1 | - | TRBV27 | TGTGCCAGCACCTCGGGGGGTAACTACAATGAGCAGTTCTTC | CASTSGGNYNEQFF
TRBD1 | TRBJ2-1 | once | TRBV19 | TGTGCCAGTAGTATAGGGGACAGATTCTACAATGAGCAGTTCTTC | CASSIGDRFYNEQFF
- | TRBJ1-2 | - | TRBV11-2 | TGTGCCAGCAGCATAAGGGGGGGGTATGGCTACACCTTC | CASSIRGGYGYTF
TRBD1 | TRBJ1-1 | - | TRBV7-9 | TGTGCCAGCAGCTTATTAGGACAGGGGGCTTCAGAAGCTTTCTTT | CASSLLGQGASEAFF
- | TRBJ1-1 | - | TRBV10-1 | TGCGCCAGCAGTGAGTCTCGAATGACGTGGGGCCAGGGTGAAGCTTTCTTT | CASSESRMTWGQGEAFF
- | TRBJ2-7 | once | TRBV7-9 | TGTGCCAGCAGCTTTACGGGGGACGAGCAGTACTTC | CASSFTGDEQYF
- | TRBJ2-3 | - | TRBV6-1 | TGTGCCAGCAGTGAAGGTTGGGGCAGGGAATTCGATACGCAGTATTTT | CASSEGWGREFDTQYF
- | TRBJ2-1 | - | TRBV5-1 | TGCGCCAGCAGCTTGTTTAGCTACAATGAGCAGTTCTTC | CASSLFSYNEQFF
- | TRBJ2-5 | - | TRBV6-5 | TGTGCCAGTCACCGCAGGGGGAGGGAGACCCAGTACTTC | CASHRRGRETQYF
- | TRBJ1-2 | - | TRBV7-9 | TGTGCCAGCAGCTTAGACAGTAACTATGGCTACACCTTC | CASSLDSNYGYTF
- | TRBJ1-1 | - | TRBV5-6 | TGTGCCAGCAGCGAAGAACAGGACAGTCTAGGAACTGAAGCTTTCTTT | CASSEEQDSLGTEAFF
TRBD1 | TRBJ1-4 | few | TRBV3-1/TRBV3-2 | TGTGCCAGCAGCCAGGGGGGGACAGGGGCCGCTTCAAATGAAAAACTGTTTTTT | CASSQGGTGAASNEKLFF
- | TRBJ2-2 | - | TRBV24-1 | TGTGCCACCAGTGACCCGGCAGGCCCTATGAACACCGGGGAGCTGTTTTTT | CATSDPAGPMNTGELFF